This is a list of T cell receptor beta chains from one sample in a study of neoadjuvant anti-PD-1 for oral cavity cancer. Produced via immunoSEQ multiplex PCR; TCRdb's table is partial and in-frame only. The sample contains about 10,000 clones, approximately 57% of which appear only once. The source material was PBMCs, sampled after nivolumab (anti-PD-1) treatment. The receptor set was obtained from a person between 35 and 79 years old with oral cavity squamous cell carcinoma. Both conserved end residues are part of each CDR3. D genes are given only for firm matches. Size values are once, few and many counts, or a class for expanded clones, and some rows have none.

J | length | D | size | V | CDR3 | DNA
TRBJ2-7 | 12 | TRBD2 | . | TRBV27 | CASSSGGREQYF | TGTGCCAGCAGTTCGGGGGGTCGCGAGCAGTACTTC
TRBJ2-3 | 14 | TRBD2 | . | TRBV29-1 | CSVTSGGALDTQYF | TGCAGCGTAACTAGCGGGGGGGCCTTAGATACGCAGTATTTT
TRBJ1-5 | 13 | . | . | TRBV5-1 | CASSLDWAQPQHF | TGCGCCAGCAGCTTGGATTGGGCGCAGCCCCAGCATTTT
TRBJ2-2 | 16 | TRBD2 | once | TRBV5-1 | CASSPREGTNTGELFF | TGCGCCAGCAGCCCTCGGGAGGGTACGAACACCGGGGAGCTGTTTTTT
TRBJ2-3 | 12 | . | once | TRBV9 | CASSRRTDTQYF | TGTGCCAGCAGCCGGCGCACAGATACGCAGTATTTT
TRBJ2-1 | 19 | TRBD2 | few | TRBV9 | CASSYPRGLLADNYNEQFF | TGTGCCAGCAGTTACCCCAGAGGGCTTCTAGCGGATAATTACAATGAGCAGTTCTTC
TRBJ2-1 | 13 | . | few | TRBV5-1 | CASSAGSNNEQFF | TGCGCCAGCAGCGCCGGGTCGAACAATGAGCAGTTCTTC
TRBJ2-7 | 15 | TRBD1 | . | TRBV5-1 | CASSSSGTATYEQYF | TGCGCCAGCAGCAGTTCCGGGACAGCTACCTACGAGCAGTACTTC
TRBJ2-1 | 15 | TRBD1 | . | TRBV5-1 | CASSFSRDSDNEQFF | TGCGCCAGCAGCTTCAGCCGGGACAGTGACAATGAGCAGTTCTTC
TRBJ2-2 | 15 | TRBD2 | . | TRBV5-8 | CASSLFLADTGELFF | TGTGCCAGCAGCTTGTTCCTAGCGGACACCGGGGAGCTGTTTTTT
TRBJ2-2 | 14 | . | . | TRBV9 | CASSVALNTGELFF | TGTGCCAGCAGCGTAGCTCTGAACACCGGGGAGCTGTTTTTT
TRBJ2-7 | 13 | . | . | TRBV15 | CATSTSLSHEQYF | TGTGCCACCAGTACCTCCTTGAGCCACGAGCAGTACTTC
TRBJ2-5 | 16 | TRBD2 | . | TRBV9 | CASSSTGGGLQETQYF | TGTGCCAGCAGCTCCACTGGCGGGGGGCTACAAGAGACCCAGTACTTC
TRBJ1-2 | 17 | TRBD1 | . | TRBV11-2 | CASSFNRTGPLDYGYTF | TGTGCCAGCAGCTTTAACCGGACAGGGCCTCTAGACTATGGCTACACCTTC
TRBJ1-5 | 15 | TRBD1 | . | TRBV28 | CATSLRGTEYQPQHF | TGTGCCACCTCTTTACGGGGGACAGAATATCAGCCCCAGCATTTT
TRBJ1-1 | 15 | . | . | TRBV6-6 | CASRKPDILNTEAFF | TGTGCCAGCAGAAAACCGGACATATTGAACACTGAAGCTTTCTTT
TRBJ1-2 | 15 | . | . | TRBV7-2 | CASSLARRRSYGYTF | TGTGCCAGCAGCTTAGCGCGAAGGAGATCCTATGGCTACACCTTC
TRBJ2-3 | 11 | . | . | TRBV20-1 | CSARDTSTQYF | TGCAGTGCTAGAGATACCAGTACGCAGTATTTT
TRBJ2-1 | 16 | TRBD1 | few | TRBV13 | CASSPPTGGAGNEQFF | TGTGCCAGCAGCCCCCCGACAGGGGGCGCGGGGAATGAGCAGTTCTTC
TRBJ2-3 | 15 | TRBD2 | . | TRBV2 | CASSEAWTSGDTQYF | TGTGCCAGCAGTGAAGCGTGGACTAGCGGAGATACGCAGTATTTT
TRBJ2-7 | 18 | TRBD1 | few | TRBV7-9 | CASSLGVRVGAGGYEQYF | TGTGCCAGCAGCTTAGGCGTTAGGGTTGGGGCAGGGGGCTACGAGCAGTACTTC
TRBJ1-4 | 16 | TRBD1 | few | TRBV18 | CASSARQGATNEKLFF | TGTGCCAGCTCGGCTCGACAGGGGGCAACTAATGAAAAACTGTTTTTT
TRBJ2-2 | 15 | . | few | TRBV5-1 | CASSLQGFDTGELFF | TGCGCCAGCAGCTTACAGGGATTTGACACCGGGGAGCTGTTTTTT
TRBJ1-1 | 16 | . | . | TRBV10-3 | CAISETPGTTNTEAFF | TGTGCCATCAGTGAAACGCCAGGAACAACGAACACTGAAGCTTTCTTT
TRBJ2-2 | 14 | . | . | TRBV5-4 | CASSPTQGDGELFF | TGTGCCAGCAGCCCGACCCAAGGGGACGGGGAGCTGTTTTTT
TRBJ2-7 | 16 | . | . | TRBV5-1 | CASSLQGQAPGSEQYF | TGCGCCAGCAGCCTCCAAGGACAGGCGCCCGGGAGTGAGCAGTACTTC
TRBJ1-4 | 15 | . | . | TRBV7-2 | CASSFRRGGGEKLFF | TGTGCCAGCAGCTTTAGGAGGGGGGGTGGTGAAAAACTGTTTTTT
TRBJ2-1 | 16 | TRBD2 | . | TRBV14 | CASSQTPGLANNEQFF | TGTGCCAGCAGCCAAACACCGGGACTAGCCAACAATGAGCAGTTCTTC
TRBJ2-6 | 16 | . | once | TRBV7-9 | CASSPPTGPGANVLTF | TGTGCCAGCAGCCCACCTACAGGGCCTGGGGCCAACGTCCTGACTTTC
TRBJ2-7 | 13 | . | . | TRBV29-1 | CSGWESGRDEQYF | TGCAGCGGGTGGGAATCCGGTAGGGACGAGCAGTACTTC
TRBJ1-5 | 16 | . | . | TRBV5-6 | CASSPGREGSNQPQHF | TGTGCCAGCAGCCCCGGGAGGGAGGGGAGCAATCAGCCCCAGCATTTT
TRBJ1-3 | 16 | . | . | TRBV7-2 | CASSLGLVYSGNTIYF | TGTGCCAGCAGCTTAGGTTTAGTCTACTCTGGAAACACCATATATTTT
TRBJ1-2 | 11 | . | . | TRBV20-1 | CSGDPRNGYTF | TGCAGTGGGGACCCGCGCAATGGCTACACCTTC
TRBJ1-1 | 14 | . | . | TRBV19 | CASSPRGPNTEAFF | TGTGCCAGTAGTCCCAGGGGTCCTAACACTGAAGCTTTCTTT
TRBJ1-6 | 13 | . | . | TRBV11-2 | CASSLESSSPLHF | TGTGCCAGCAGCTTAGAATCCAGTTCACCCCTCCACTTT
TRBJ2-1 | 14 | . | . | TRBV6-5 | CASTDSPPYNEQFF | TGTGCCAGCACCGACTCCCCTCCCTACAATGAGCAGTTCTTC
TRBJ1-2 | 14 | . | . | TRBV29-1 | CSVAADFGGNGYTF | TGCAGCGTTGCCGCCGACTTTGGAGGTAATGGCTACACCTTC
TRBJ2-7 | 14 | . | few | TRBV27 | CASSSLGGAREQYF | TGTGCCAGCAGTTCCCTGGGGGGGGCCCGCGAGCAGTACTTC
TRBJ2-7 | 10 | . | . | TRBV19 | CASGSHEQYF | TGTGCCAGTGGAAGCCACGAGCAGTACTTC
TRBJ2-2 | 15 | . | few | TRBV12-5 | CASGPGTAGTGELFF | TGTGCTAGTGGCCCGGGGACCGCCGGAACCGGGGAGCTGTTTTTT
TRBJ1-3 | 15 | . | . | TRBV11-2 | CASSSYSSEGNTIYF | TGTGCCAGCAGCTCCTACAGCTCCGAGGGAAACACCATATATTTT
TRBJ2-5 | 12 | . | . | TRBV2 | CASRLGLETQYF | TGTGCCAGCAGACTAGGGCTCGAGACCCAGTACTTC
TRBJ2-3 | 15 | TRBD1 | few | TRBV18 | CASSLYGQGTDTQYF | TGTGCCAGCTCCTTATACGGACAGGGGACAGATACGCAGTATTTT